This T cell receptor (beta chain) comes out of a study of T-cell reconstitution after alpha-beta-depleted transplantation in children. Study conclusions and caveats: After transplant, high TCRbeta diversity at day 60 in some patients arose from surviving recipient T cells and thymic progenitors.

With regard to this clonotype: What it binds is not known.

It was with unique molecular identifiers that the TCRbeta library was prepared. TCRdb re-derived calls from the PCR reads in MiXCR, one entry per CDR3 protein. The sample contains 440,000 or so distinct CDR3 sequences, roughly two fifths of which appear only once. Trimming cost V 5 bases and J 1 base; bases outside gene matches: 13. Per germline, CDR1 SEHNR and CDR2 FQNEAQ (reference sequence). The CDR3 totals 17 residues. This rearrangement joins TRBV7-9 to TRBJ2-5; TRBD2 agrees at 7 bases. The sequenced sample was PBMCs, obtained before TCRalphabeta/CD19-depleted stem cell transplant. This receptor was identified in a girl aged 2 to 10 with aplastic anemia, due to receive a stem cell transplant. The CDR3 loop reads CASSPGPGGRPQETQYF. The CDR3 region has the DNA TGTGCCAGCAGCCCCGGGCCTGGCGGGAGACCCCAAGAGACCCAGTACTTC.